The entry that follows covers one TCR beta chain sequence. This CDR3 region has 13 residues. Germline V gene sequence: CDR1 SQVTM, CDR2 ANQGSEA. V trimming: 8 bases; J trimming: 4 bases; junction bases outside the gene matches: 10. This specimen belongs to a study of PD-1 blockade in mismatch repair-deficient tumors. Assay: immunoSEQ multiplex PCR; the TCRdb copy retains only in-frame clones and omits some. The sample yields 15,000 to 25,000 clones, around 79% seen once. Source: PBMCs, taken 52 weeks after starting pembrolizumab. The chain joins TRBV29-1 to TRBJ1-1; TRBD1 agrees at 7 bases. The receptor was isolated from an adult with mismatch repair-deficient cancer. The CDR3 here is CSPSQGVSTEAFF. In DNA form, the CDR3 reads TGCAGCCCTTCCCAGGGGGTGAGCACTGAAGCTTTCTTT.